These T cell receptor beta chains were read from a single sample in a study of post-analysis software for immune sequencing data. TCRdb re-analysed the PCR reads in MiXCR, keeping a single row per CDR3 protein. The sample carries roughly 600,000 distinct CDR3 sequences, around 44% recorded once. The sample comprised blood. The receptors derive from a girl aged 10 to 17 with multiple sclerosis. CDR3s include the opening cysteine and the closing phenylalanine or tryptophan. The D gene is left open where the match is weak. Only part of the rows carry a size: once, few, many, or a class if the clone is expanded.

NA TRBJ2-2 NA TRBV9 CASSPRAGITYTGELFF TGTGCCAGCAGCCCTCGCGCGGGGATTACCTACACCGGGGAGCTGTTTTTT
few TRBJ2-7 TRBD1 TRBV12-5 CASATVGTGKYEQYF TGTGCTAGTGCGACGGTGGGGACAGGGAAGTACGAGCAGTACTTC
few TRBJ2-7 NA TRBV12-3/TRBV12-4 CASRQDSPVEQYF TGTGCCAGCAGACAGGACAGCCCGGTGGAGCAGTACTTC
NA TRBJ2-3 TRBD2 TRBV4-1 CASRIGLAGIFGTDTQYF TGCGCCAGCAGAATCGGCCTAGCGGGAATTTTCGGCACAGATACGCAGTATTTT
NA TRBJ2-7 TRBD2 TRBV13 CASSLGTSGGYEQYF TGTGCCAGCAGTTTAGGGACTAGCGGGGGCTACGAGCAGTACTTC
few TRBJ2-5 TRBD2 TRBV5-6 CASSLSALLAGGPWETQYF TGTGCCAGCAGCTTGAGTGCCTTACTAGCGGGGGGGCCATGGGAGACCCAGTACTTC
NA TRBJ2-7 TRBD1 TRBV12-3/TRBV12-4 CASSFGTGVHEQYF TGTGCCAGCAGTTTCGGGACAGGGGTCCACGAGCAGTACTTC
NA TRBJ2-1 TRBD1 TRBV5-1 CASSFGQGGNEQFF TGCGCCAGCAGCTTCGGACAGGGGGGCAATGAGCAGTTCTTC
NA TRBJ1-1 NA TRBV4-1 CASSQDEVAGMNTEAFF TGCGCCAGCAGCCAAGATGAGGTAGCAGGTATGAACACTGAAGCTTTCTTT
few TRBJ2-1 TRBD2 TRBV12-3/TRBV12-4 CASSKPGLAGVSGKHNEQFF TGTGCCAGCTCGAAACCGGGACTAGCGGGAGTATCCGGCAAACACAATGAGCAGTTCTTC
once TRBJ2-3 NA TRBV12-3/TRBV12-4 CASSEIGSDTQYF TGTGCCAGCAGCGAGATAGGGTCAGATACGCAGTATTTT
NA TRBJ2-5 NA TRBV5-1 CASSLLAGGQYF TGCGCCAGCAGCTTGCTGGCGGGTGGGCAGTACTTC
NA TRBJ2-4 NA TRBV7-7 CASSLQRVLAMAKNIQYF TGTGCTAGCAGCTTACAGCGGGTGCTAGCGATGGCCAAAAACATTCAGTACTTC
NA TRBJ2-7 NA TRBV20-1 CSAREVAEQYF TGCAGTGCTAGAGAGGTTGCGGAGCAGTACTTC
NA TRBJ2-1 TRBD2 TRBV5-1 CASSVAGTYNEQFF TGCGCCAGCAGCGTAGCGGGAACCTACAATGAGCAGTTCTTC
many TRBJ2-6 TRBD1 TRBV5-1 CASSRGQPGSGANVLTF TGCGCCAGCAGCCGGGGACAGCCTGGCTCTGGGGCCAACGTCCTGACTTTC
NA TRBJ2-1 NA TRBV6-5 CASSYTGYNGQFF TGTGCCAGCAGTTACACCGGGTACAATGGGCAGTTCTTC
many TRBJ2-1 TRBD1 TRBV6-4 CASSDSTGDYNEQFF TGTGCCAGCAGTGACTCGACAGGGGACTACAATGAGCAGTTCTTC
once TRBJ2-3 TRBD1 TRBV27 CASSPDRPTDTQYF TGTGCCAGCAGCCCGGACAGGCCCACAGATACGCAGTATTTT
NA TRBJ2-1 TRBD1 TRBV12-3/TRBV12-4 CASRQGTGAYNEQFF TGTGCCAGCAGACAAGGGACAGGGGCCTACAATGAGCAGTTCTTC
NA TRBJ1-2 NA TRBV29-1 CSGYFDRTKEGYTF TGCAGCGGATACTTCGACAGGACCAAGGAGGGCTACACCTTC
once TRBJ2-3 TRBD2 TRBV18 CASSRTSRGRGSTDTQYF TGTGCCAGCTCACGGACTAGCAGGGGAAGAGGGAGCACAGATACGCAGTATTTT
NA TRBJ2-7 TRBD1 TRBV28 CASSAGGAPSYEQYF TGTGCCAGCAGTGCAGGGGGCGCGCCCTCCTACGAGCAGTACTTC
NA TRBJ2-7 NA TRBV12-3/TRBV12-4 CASRLRANSYEQYF TGTGCCAGCAGATTAAGGGCGAACTCCTACGAGCAGTACTTC
NA TRBJ1-1 TRBD1 TRBV12-3/TRBV12-4 CASSLEARGPRNTEAFF TGTGCCAGCAGTCTCGAGGCCAGGGGGCCTAGGAACACTGAAGCTTTCTTT
few TRBJ1-5 NA TRBV11-2 CASSLEAGDNQPQHF TGTGCCAGCAGCTTAGAGGCAGGGGACAATCAGCCCCAGCATTTT
NA TRBJ2-7 NA TRBV6-5 CASSLQGFEGQYF TGTGCCAGCAGTCTACAGGGTTTTGAAGGGCAGTACTTC
NA TRBJ2-5 TRBD1 TRBV10-3 CAISAFSGTGGRETQYF TGTGCCATCAGCGCGTTCTCCGGGACAGGGGGCCGAGAGACCCAGTACTTC
NA TRBJ2-4 NA TRBV12-3/TRBV12-4 CASSAAVLAKNIQYF TGTGCCAGCAGCGCCGCCGTCCTAGCCAAAAACATTCAGTACTTC
NA TRBJ2-7 NA TRBV7-6 CASSRTRAYEQYF TGTGCCAGCAGCCGAACCAGAGCCTACGAGCAGTACTTC
NA TRBJ2-7 NA TRBV7-8 CVSSFPYEQYF TGTGTCAGCAGCTTTCCCTACGAGCAGTACTTC
few TRBJ2-3 TRBD2 TRBV5-1 CASSLYLAGGADTQYF TGCGCCAGCAGCCTCTACCTAGCGGGGGGCGCAGATACGCAGTATTTT
NA TRBJ2-7 NA TRBV10-3 CAISEGATNEQYF TGTGCCATCAGTGAGGGGGCAACGAACGAGCAGTACTTC
NA TRBJ1-1 NA TRBV12-3/TRBV12-4 CASSFASDTEAFF TGTGCCAGCAGTTTCGCCTCCGACACTGAAGCTTTCTTT
NA TRBJ1-2 NA TRBV6-5 CASRFATYGYTF TGTGCCAGCAGATTTGCTACCTATGGTTACACCTTC
NA TRBJ2-7 NA TRBV29-1 CSVEKGVGGAYEQYF TGCAGCGTTGAAAAAGGGGTAGGAGGGGCCTACGAGCAGTACTTC
NA TRBJ2-1 TRBD1 TRBV29-1 CSVAGTGVGDEQFF TGCAGCGTCGCCGGGACAGGGGTTGGCGATGAGCAGTTCTTC
NA TRBJ2-7 NA TRBV10-3 CAISESGSASEQYF TGTGCCATCAGTGAGTCCGGCTCAGCGAGCGAGCAGTACTTC
NA TRBJ2-5 NA TRBV5-5 CASSFREIQETQYF TGTGCCAGCAGCTTCCGGGAGATCCAAGAGACCCAGTACTTC
NA TRBJ2-7 TRBD2 TRBV13 CASSGEGTSGRSEQYF TGTGCCAGCAGCGGGGAAGGGACTAGCGGGAGGAGCGAGCAGTACTTC
NA TRBJ2-7 TRBD1 TRBV10-3 CAISDRTGTAYEQYF TGCGCCATCAGTGACAGAACCGGGACAGCCTACGAGCAGTACTTC
few TRBJ2-1 TRBD1 TRBV12-3/TRBV12-4 CASSFQGASYNEQFF TGTGCCAGCAGTTTCCAGGGGGCATCCTACAATGAGCAGTTCTTC